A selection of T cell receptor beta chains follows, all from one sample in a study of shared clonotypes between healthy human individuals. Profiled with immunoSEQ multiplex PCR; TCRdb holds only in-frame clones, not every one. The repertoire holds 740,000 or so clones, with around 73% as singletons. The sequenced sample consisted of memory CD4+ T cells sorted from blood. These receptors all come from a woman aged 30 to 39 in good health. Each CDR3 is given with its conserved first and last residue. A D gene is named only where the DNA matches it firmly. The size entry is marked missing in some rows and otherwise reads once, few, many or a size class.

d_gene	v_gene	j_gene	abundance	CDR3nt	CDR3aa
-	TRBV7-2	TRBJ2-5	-	TGTGCCAGCTATCCCCGTCCTGTATCGGCGATCTCAGAGACCCAGTACTTC	CASYPRPVSAISETQYF
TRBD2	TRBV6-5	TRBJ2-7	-	TGTGCCAGCAGTTACGTTGGACTAGCGGGCCTCTACGAGCAGTACTTC	CASSYVGLAGLYEQYF
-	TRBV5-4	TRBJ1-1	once	TGTGCCAGCGGCAGAGGGGAGGGGAACACTGAAGCTTTCTTT	CASGRGEGNTEAFF
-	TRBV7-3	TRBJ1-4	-	TGTGCCAGCAGCCGTAGGTATAATGAAAAACTGTTTTTT	CASSRRYNEKLFF
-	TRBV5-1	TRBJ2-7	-	TGCGCCAGCAGCTTGGACAGGGTTACCTACGAGCAGTACTTC	CASSLDRVTYEQYF
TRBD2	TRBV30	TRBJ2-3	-	TGTGCCTCTTCTAGCGGATACCAGGCAGATACGCAGTATTTT	CASSSGYQADTQYF
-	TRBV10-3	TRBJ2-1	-	TGTGCCATCAGTGAGGAAGAAGGACCCCCGTTCTTC	CAISEEEGPPFF
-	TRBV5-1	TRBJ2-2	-	TGCGCCAGCAGCTTGTACCCGGACACCGGGGAGCTGTTTTTT	CASSLYPDTGELFF
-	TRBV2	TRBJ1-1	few	TGTGCCAGCAGTTATGGCACTGAAGCTTTCTTT	CASSYGTEAFF
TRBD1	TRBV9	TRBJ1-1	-	TGTGCCAGCAGCGCCGGACAGGGGGCTTACACTGAAGCTTTCTTT	CASSAGQGAYTEAFF
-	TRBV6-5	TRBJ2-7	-	TGTGCCAGCGCTCAGAGCGGCACCTCCTACGAGCAGTACTTC	CASAQSGTSYEQYF
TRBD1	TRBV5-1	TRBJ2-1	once	TGCGCCAGCAGCCCGGGGGACAGGGACCACAATGAGCAGTTCTTC	CASSPGDRDHNEQFF
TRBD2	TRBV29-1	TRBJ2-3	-	TGCAGCGTTGAAGAAATGTTGGGGCGGGAGGGCTCCACAGATACGCAGTATTTT	CSVEEMLGREGSTDTQYF
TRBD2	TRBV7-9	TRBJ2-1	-	TGTGCCAGCAGCTCCCCGTGGACTAGCTACAATGAGCAGTTCTTC	CASSSPWTSYNEQFF
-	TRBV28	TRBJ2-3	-	TGTGCCAGCAGGGGGGGACCCACCATGGATACGCAGTATTTT	CASRGGPTMDTQYF
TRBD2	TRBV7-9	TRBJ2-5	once	TGTGCCAGCAGCTTAGTTGGTTGGGGGACTAGCGAGATGACCCAGTACTTC	CASSLVGWGTSEMTQYF
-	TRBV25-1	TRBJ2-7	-	TGTGCCAGCAGTGAAAGCATCCACGAGCAGTACTTC	CASSESIHEQYF
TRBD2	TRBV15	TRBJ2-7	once	TGTGCCACCAGCAGAGGTAGCGGGAGTGATCCATACGAGCAGTACTTC	CATSRGSGSDPYEQYF
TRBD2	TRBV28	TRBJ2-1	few	TGTGCCAGCAGTTGGGGGGGGAGCTCCTACAATGAGCAGTTCTTC	CASSWGGSSYNEQFF
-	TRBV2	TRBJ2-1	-	TGTGCCAGCAAGGGGTCCCATGAGCAGTTCTTC	CASKGSHEQFF
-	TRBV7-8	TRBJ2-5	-	TGTGCCAGCAGCCAGGAGAGGAAGACCCAGTACTTC	CASSQERKTQYF
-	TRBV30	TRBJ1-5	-	TGTGCCTGGAGTAGACTAGATAGCAATCAGCCCCAGCATTTT	CAWSRLDSNQPQHF
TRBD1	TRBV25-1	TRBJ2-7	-	TGTGCCAGCAGTGGACAGGGTGGAGGCTACGAGCAGTACTTC	CASSGQGGGYEQYF
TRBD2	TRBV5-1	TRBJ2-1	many	TGCGCCAGCAGCCTTTCTAGCGGGGGCTACAATGAGCAGTTCTTC	CASSLSSGGYNEQFF
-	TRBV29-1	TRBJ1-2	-	TGCAGCGTTGGGGGGGGCTCCACCCCCCCAGGCTACACCTTC	CSVGGGSTPPGYTF
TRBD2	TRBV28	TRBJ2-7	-	TGTGCCAGCAGTCCCCGGGGGAGGACTAGTGATAGGGAGCAGTACTTC	CASSPRGRTSDREQYF
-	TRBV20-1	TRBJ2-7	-	TGCAGTGCTAGTCCGAAGATCGAGCAGTACTTC	CSASPKIEQYF
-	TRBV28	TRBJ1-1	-	TGTGCCAGCAGTACCCCGACTCGCCGTGCTGGGGCTTTCTTT	CASSTPTRRAGAFF
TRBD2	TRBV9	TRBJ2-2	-	TGTGCCAGCAGCTCGGGACTAGCGGGGACCGGGGAGCTGTTTTTT	CASSSGLAGTGELFF
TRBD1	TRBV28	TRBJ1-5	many	TGTGCCAGCAGTTCACCGGGACAGGGGATTCAGCCCCAGCATTTT	CASSSPGQGIQPQHF
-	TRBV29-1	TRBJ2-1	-	TGCAGCGGGTTGCTGGGGTCCTACAATGAGCAGTTCTTC	CSGLLGSYNEQFF
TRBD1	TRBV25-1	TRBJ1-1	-	TGTGCCAGCAGTTTGGAGGGGGCGGTAGGTACTGAAGCTTTCTTT	CASSLEGAVGTEAFF
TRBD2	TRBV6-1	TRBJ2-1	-	TGTGCCAGCAGTGCCCGGCCGGGGGGGCAGTTCTTC	CASSARPGGQFF
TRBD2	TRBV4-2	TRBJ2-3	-	TGTGCCAGCAGCCAGCCCGGTGGTAGCGGGACAGATACGCAGTATTTT	CASSQPGGSGTDTQYF
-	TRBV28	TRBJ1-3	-	TGTGCCAGCAGCCTCCCCATAGGTCAGGGAAACACCATATATTTT	CASSLPIGQGNTIYF
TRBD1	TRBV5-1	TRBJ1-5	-	TGCGCCAGCAGCTCCGGGACAGGGGATAGCAATCAGCCCCAGCATTTT	CASSSGTGDSNQPQHF
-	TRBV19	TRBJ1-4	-	TGTGCCAACGAGGGGGGTGATGAAAAACTGTTTTTT	CANEGGDEKLFF
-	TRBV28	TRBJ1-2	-	TGTGCCAGCAGTTTGGGGGGGCGTTATGGCTACACCTTC	CASSLGGRYGYTF
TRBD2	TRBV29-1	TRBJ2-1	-	TGCAGCGTAAGCCTGAGCGGGAGCCGGGGCCACAATGAGCAGTTCTTC	CSVSLSGSRGHNEQFF
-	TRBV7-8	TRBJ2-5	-	TGTGCCAGCAGCTTAGGTGGGACCCAGTACTTC	CASSLGGTQYF
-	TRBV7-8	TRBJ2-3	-	TGTGCCAGCAGCTTTTGGGGGGGGGCCGTCTCAGATACGCAGTATTTT	CASSFWGGAVSDTQYF
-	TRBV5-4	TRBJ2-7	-	TGTGCCAGCAGCTTGGGGGCTGGGGAGAGCTCCTACGAGCAGTACTTC	CASSLGAGESSYEQYF
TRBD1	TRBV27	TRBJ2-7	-	TGTGCCAGCAGGCCTCAGGGGGCGACGACCTACGAGCAGTACTTC	CASRPQGATTYEQYF
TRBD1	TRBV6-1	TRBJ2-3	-	TGTGCCAGCAGTGAAAGCACAGGGGGCTCAGATACGCAGTATTTT	CASSESTGGSDTQYF
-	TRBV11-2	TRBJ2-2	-	TGTGCCAGCTCTGTTCGGGGGGCGCCCGGGGAGCTGTTTTTT	CASSVRGAPGELFF
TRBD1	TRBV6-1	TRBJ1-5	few	TGTGCCAGCAGAACCGGGACAGGGCTCAATCAGCCCCAGCATTTT	CASRTGTGLNQPQHF
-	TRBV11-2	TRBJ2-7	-	TGTGCCAGCAGCTTAGGTCGAGGGGGAGGGATTTCCTACGAGCAGTACTTC	CASSLGRGGGISYEQYF
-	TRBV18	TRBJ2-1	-	TGTGCCAGCTCCGACAGCAGCTCCTACAATGAGCAGTTCTTC	CASSDSSSYNEQFF
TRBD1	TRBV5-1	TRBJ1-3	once	TGCGCCAGCAGCTTGACTGGACAGGGTTCGGGAAACACCATATATTTT	CASSLTGQGSGNTIYF
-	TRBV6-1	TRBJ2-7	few	TGTGCCAGCAAGGGACAGCTTAGCGGGGCCTACGAGCAGTACTTC	CASKGQLSGAYEQYF
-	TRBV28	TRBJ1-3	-	TGTGCCAGCAGCCTGGGGTCCTCTGGAAACACCATATATTTT	CASSLGSSGNTIYF